A single sample is the source of the 22 T cell receptor beta chains below, sequenced in a study of T cells after yellow fever vaccination. Each CDR3 protein is one row after TCRdb ran MiXCR on the 5' RACE reads. The repertoire holds 300,000 to 400,000 distinct CDR3 sequences, with more than 5.5% as singletons. Here the sequenced sample was PBMCs, taken 5 days after the yellow fever booster vaccination. These TCRs come from a man aged 25-45 years who received the YFV17D yellow fever vaccine.

This clonotype was counted at least ten times. The rearrangement links TRBV12-3 or TRBV12-4 to TRBJ2-5; perhaps TRBD2 as D (6 bases). The ends were cut back, 7 bases at V and 7 bases at J, with 13 bases in the middle. The length of the CDR3 is 12 residues. Here the CDR3 DNA reads TGTGCCAGCATGGAGGGAGTCGGGACCCAGTACTTC. This codes for CASMEGVGTQYF.

The rearrangement links TRBV7-9 to TRBJ2-3, with TRBD1 matching over 12 bases. There are 16 residues in the CDR3. Germline assignment: CDR1 SEHNR and CDR2 FQNEAQ (reference sequence). J lost 6 bases, V lost 5 bases, and 9 bases had no gene match. The CDR3 DNA follows: TGTGCCAGCAGCCGACGGGACAGGGGGCGCATGGATACGCAGTATTTT. This gives the protein CASSRRDRGRMDTQYF. The full variable domain, in which reference TRBV7-9 and TRBJ2-3 provide the parts outside the CDR3, is DTGVSQNPRHKITKRGQNVTFRCDPISEHNRLYWYRQTLGQGPEFLTYFQNEAQLEKSRLLSDRFSAERPKGSFSTLEIQRTEQGDSAMYLCASSRRDRGRMDTQYFGPGTRLTVL.

This clonotype was counted only a few times. This chain links TRBV20-1 with TRBJ2-2; 7 positions match TRBD1. CDR3 length: 13 amino acids. Per germline, CDR1 DFQATT and CDR2 SNEGSKA (reference sequence). V was clipped by 6 bases and J by 1 base; unmatched bases: 2. The CDR3 sequence: CSARTGNTGELFF. The CDR3 DNA reads TGCAGTGCCCGGACAGGGAACACCGGGGAGCTGTTTTTT.

V gene TRBV29-1 combines with J gene TRBJ2-5; 8 bases line up with TRBD1. This CDR3 contains 12 residues. In germline, CDR1 is SQVTM, CDR2 ANQGSEA. The trim removed 5 bases at V and 5 bases at J, leaving 4 bases unmatched. CDR3 region: CSVQGATETQYF. CDR3 coding DNA: TGCAGCGTTCAGGGGGCAACGGAGACCCAGTACTTC.

This clonotype showed up many times. The gene calls are TRBV29-1 and TRBJ2-1; 8 bases fit TRBD2. This CDR3 region has 12 residues. The ends lost 3 bases at V and 9 bases at J; junction bases unmatched: 4. Per germline, CDR1 SQVTM and CDR2 ANQGSEA. CDR3 nucleotides: TGCAGCGTTGAGGTCGGGAGGGCTGAGCAGTTCTTC. Encoded protein: CSVEVGRAEQFF.

The chain links TRBV7-3 to TRBJ2-5; 8 nucleotides line up with TRBD2. Trimming cost V 1 base and J 5 bases; bases outside gene matches: 9. CDR1 and CDR2 from the germline V gene are SGHTA and FQGTGA. The CDR3 length is 16 residues. The CDR3 DNA reads TGTGCCAGCAGCTTAAATGGGCGGGAGGCGGTGGAGACCCAGTACTTC. Residues: CASSLNGREAVETQYF.

The chain links TRBV28 to TRBJ2-7, with D perhaps TRBD1 (5 bases). Germline CDR1 MDHEN, CDR2 SYDVKM. V was trimmed by 6 bases and J by 3 bases, leaving 15 bases between them. The CDR3 length is 14 residues. The CDR3 spells CASRSSRGDYEQYF. CDR3 DNA: TGTGCCAGCAGGAGCTCTAGGGGTGACTACGAGCAGTACTTC.

This clonotype has only a few counts. The chain recombines TRBV10-3 with TRBJ2-2; no clear D gene. CDR1 ENHRY and CDR2 SYGVKD come from the germline V gene. Between the trimmed V and J ends, which lost 3 bases and 4 bases, there was a span of 3 bases. This CDR3 is built from 12 residues. The CDR3 DNA reads TGTGCCATCAGTGATACCACCGGGGAGCTGTTTTTT. Translated, it gives CAISDTTGELFF.

This clonotype was observed a handful of times. The chain carries TRBV29-1 and TRBJ2-1; 13 positions agree with TRBD2. The junction had 7 bases not matched to a gene; V was cut back by 5 bases and J by 9 bases. The CDR3 consists of 14 residues. Germline V gene lookup returns CDR1 SQVTM and CDR2 ANQGSEA. The CDR3 reads CSVSLAGGWAEQFF. The DNA of the CDR3 is TGCAGCGTTTCACTAGCGGGAGGGTGGGCTGAGCAGTTCTTC.

This clonotype was seen at least ten times. V usage is TRBV4-3 and J usage is TRBJ2-1; D gene unclear. Deletions cut 1 base from V and 5 bases from J, with 9 bases between. The CDR3 is 14 residues long. CDR1 and CDR2 from the germline V gene are LGHNA and YSLEER. In DNA form, the CDR3 reads TGCGCCAGCAGCCAAGGGCTACTGGACAATGAGCAGTTCTTC. Residues: CASSQGLLDNEQFF.

This clonotype was picked up many times. This chain connects TRBV29-1 to TRBJ2-1; TRBD1 matches at 8 bases. The ends lost 6 bases at V and 5 bases at J; junction bases unmatched: 9. The CDR3 is made up of 14 amino acids. Germline values: CDR1 SQVTM, CDR2 ANQGSEA. This CDR3 is CSVNRDRRNNEQFF. CDR3 sequence (DNA): TGCAGCGTCAACCGGGACAGGAGAAACAATGAGCAGTTCTTC.

This clonotype was seen ten or more times. The rearrangement uses TRBV7-9 and TRBJ2-3, with 8 bases that match TRBD1. V lost 5 bases, J lost 0 bases, and 7 bases stayed unmatched. The germline gives CDR1 SEHNR, CDR2 FQNEAQ (reference sequence). The CDR3 runs to 16 residues. CDR3 bases: TGTGCCAGCAGCGGACAGGGAATGTGGAGCACAGATACGCAGTATTTT. Amino acids: CASSGQGMWSTDTQYF.

This clonotype was observed a handful of times. The CDR3 coding sequence is TGTGCCAGCAGTTTCCGACTAGCGGGCCACTACGAGCAGTACTTC. Residues: CASSFRLAGHYEQYF. This chain connects TRBV27 to TRBJ2-7; 10 positions agree with TRBD2. The germline V gene has CDR1 MNHEY and CDR2 SMNVEV (reference sequence). CDR3 length: 15 amino acids. Trimming cost V 3 bases and J 3 bases; bases outside gene matches: 5.

This clonotype was detected ten times or more. The rearrangement joins TRBV19 to TRBJ2-1; 10 nucleotides line up with TRBD1. The V gene's germline CDR1 is LNHDA and CDR2 SQIVND (reference sequence). Losses at the gene ends were 7 bases for V and 2 bases for J; bases not matched to a gene: 2. The CDR3 loop spans 14 amino acids. CDR3 sequence: CASTGQGTYNEQFF. The CDR3 DNA reads as TGTGCCAGTACGGGACAGGGGACCTACAATGAGCAGTTCTTC. Full variable domain (outside the CDR3, taken from reference TRBV19 and TRBJ2-1): DGGITQSPKYLFRKEGQNVTLSCEQNLNHDAMYWYRQDPGQGLRLIYYSQIVNDFQKGDIAEGYSVSREKKESFPLTVTSAQKNPTAFYLCASTGQGTYNEQFFGPGTRLTVL.

V is TRBV19 and J is TRBJ2-4, with D tentatively TRBD1 (6 bases). The CDR3 contains 13 residues. Germline V gene sequence: CDR1 LNHDA, CDR2 SQIVND (reference sequence). The V gene lost 5 bases and the J gene lost 8 bases, with 13 bases spanning the gap. In DNA form, the CDR3 reads TGTGCCAGTAGTTCCTTACAGGGAGACATTCAGTACTTC. Residues: CASSSLQGDIQYF.

This clonotype was found a few times. The J gene is TRBJ2-1, the V gene TRBV14; no definite D call. Germline CDR1 is SGHDN and CDR2 is FVKESK. V was trimmed by 1 base and J by 8 bases, leaving 15 bases between them. The CDR3 contains 15 residues. CDR3 nucleotides: TGTGCCAGCAGCCAAGGGCAGTCCCCTGGCTATGAGCAGTTCTTC. The encoded protein is CASSQGQSPGYEQFF.

This clonotype has only a few counts. The V call is TRBV12-3 or TRBV12-4, the J call TRBJ2-1; D unclear. This CDR3 is built from 16 residues. Trimming left V 4 bases short and J 8 bases short, with 21 bases between. CDR3 loop: CASSSPAQNSIYEQFF. The CDR3 nucleotides are TGTGCCAGCAGTTCTCCCGCCCAGAATTCCATTTATGAGCAGTTCTTC.

This clonotype was observed at least ten times. The genes are TRBV6-2 or TRBV6-3 and TRBJ2-2; a weak D match, TRBD2 (6 bases). V lost 4 bases, J lost 4 bases, and 10 bases lay in between. Germline CDR1 reads MNHEY; CDR2 reads SVGEGT. This CDR3 contains 14 residues. CDR3 loop: CASSFIAVTGELFF. CDR3 sequence (DNA): TGTGCCAGCAGTTTTATAGCGGTCACCGGGGAGCTGTTTTTT.

The rearrangement joins TRBV12-5 to TRBJ2-1, with D tentatively TRBD2 (6 bases). Trimming shortened V by 5 bases and J by 2 bases, and 10 bases separated the two germline ends. The CDR3 totals 14 residues. Germline CDR1 and CDR2: LGHNT and FRNRAP. CDR3 in amino acids: CASGPGLTYNEQFF. In nucleotides, the CDR3 is TGTGCTAGTGGTCCGGGACTGACCTACAATGAGCAGTTCTTC.

This clonotype appeared many times. This chain uses TRBV4-2 with TRBJ2-1; TRBD2 aligns across 13 bases. J was trimmed by 9 bases and V by 4 bases; bases with no gene match: 9. The CDR3 loop spans 16 amino acids. Per the germline V gene, CDR1 is LGHNA and CDR2 is YNFKEQ. The CDR3, as DNA: TGTGCCAGCAGCCCAGATGGACTAGCGGGAGCCGGTGAGCAGTTCTTC. It specifies CASSPDGLAGAGEQFF.

The rearrangement joins TRBV6-2 or TRBV6-3 to TRBJ2-1, with 8 bases matching TRBD2. CDR3 size: 20 residues. CDR1 MNHEY and CDR2 SVGEGT come from the germline V gene. With V trimmed by 6 bases and J by 3 bases, 22 bases remained unmatched. CDR3 DNA sequence: TGTGCCAGCAGCCTCCCGCAAGGGGCAACGATAGCGGGATACTACAATGAGCAGTTCTTC. This translates into CASSLPQGATIAGYYNEQFF.

At least ten counts were recorded for this clonotype. The chain has TRBV10-3 and TRBJ1-4; 7 bases are shared with TRBD1. Trimming took 7 bases from V and 4 from J; bases not matched to a gene: 6. The CDR3 length is 14 residues. The V gene's germline CDR1 is ENHRY and CDR2 SYGVKD. The CDR3 loop is CAIKGTAVNEKLFF. For the CDR3, the DNA is TGTGCCATCAAGGGGACAGCAGTTAATGAAAAACTGTTTTTT.